This T cell receptor (beta chain) was sequenced for a study of blood T cell repertoires in COVID-19. Study context: Both acute and convalescent COVID-19 samples were obtained from the United States, Italy and Spain. PBMCs, B-cell-depleted T cells, or T cells provided the cDNA or gDNA that made up the material.

Per the study methods: Amplification of reference gene primers was used by the study to estimate nucleated cell counts. The table came from immunoSEQ multiplex PCR; TCRdb's copy has only in-frame clones and leaves some out. The V and J calls and clone size come from that table; D and trimming were worked out from the DNA. The profile shows 160,000 or so clones, 81% of them singletons. J was trimmed by 6 bases and V by 7 bases; bases with no gene match: 21. The CDR3 has 18 residues. From germline, CDR1 is MRHNA and CDR2 SNTAGT. Material for sequencing was peripheral blood. This chain links TRBV6-4 with TRBJ2-7; 10 bases are shared with TRBD1. The TCR originated in a man in his fifties or sixties with active or convalescent COVID-19. The CDR3 loop reads CASMLPLNFGTGDFEQYF. CDR3 DNA: TGTGCCAGCATGCTTCCCTTAAATTTCGGGACAGGGGACTTCGAGCAGTACTTC.